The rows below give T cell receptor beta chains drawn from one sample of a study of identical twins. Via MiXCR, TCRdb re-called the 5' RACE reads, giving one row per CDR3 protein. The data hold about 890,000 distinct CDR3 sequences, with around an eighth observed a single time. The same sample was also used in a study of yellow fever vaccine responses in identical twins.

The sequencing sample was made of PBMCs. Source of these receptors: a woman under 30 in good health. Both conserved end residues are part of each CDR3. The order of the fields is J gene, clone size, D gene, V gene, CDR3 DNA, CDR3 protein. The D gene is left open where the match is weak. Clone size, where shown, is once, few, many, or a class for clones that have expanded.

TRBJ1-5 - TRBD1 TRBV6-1 TGTGCCAGCACGGGACAGGGGGCTAGTTACCAGCCCCAGCATTTT CASTGQGASYQPQHF
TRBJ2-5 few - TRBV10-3 TGTGCCATCAGTGTGGGACAACGGGAGACCCAGTACTTC CAISVGQRETQYF
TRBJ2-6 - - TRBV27 TGTGCCAGCAGTTTATTGGGGGTCGCTGGGGCCAACGTCCTGACTTTC CASSLLGVAGANVLTF
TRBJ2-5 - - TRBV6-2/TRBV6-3 TGTGCCAGCAGTTATTTCCGGGGGCGACAAGAGACCCAGTACTTC CASSYFRGRQETQYF
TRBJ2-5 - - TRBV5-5 TGTGCCAGCAGCTTTACGGTGGGGGGTACCCAAGAGACCCAGTACTTC CASSFTVGGTQETQYF
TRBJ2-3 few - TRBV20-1 TGCAGTGCTATCCTAGATACGCAGTATTTT CSAILDTQYF
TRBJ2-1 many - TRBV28 TGTGCCAGCAGCCTTTCAACCTATAGCGACAATGAGCAGTTCTTC CASSLSTYSDNEQFF
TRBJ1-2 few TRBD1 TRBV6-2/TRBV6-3 TGTGCCAGCAGTCGGGGACAGAGGTCTTTTTATGGCTACACCTTC CASSRGQRSFYGYTF
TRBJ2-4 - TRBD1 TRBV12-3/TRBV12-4 TGTGCCAGCAGTCCTTTCGGACAGGGAAACATTCAGTACTTC CASSPFGQGNIQYF
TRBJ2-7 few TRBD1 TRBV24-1 TGTGCCACCAGTGTGGGACAGGGTGTCCACGAGCAGTACTTC CATSVGQGVHEQYF
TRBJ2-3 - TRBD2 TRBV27 TGTGCCAGCAGTCACGGACTAGCGGTCACAGATACGCAGTATTTT CASSHGLAVTDTQYF
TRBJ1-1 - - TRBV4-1 TGCGCCAGCAGCCAAGGGAGAGGCGGGCCGAACACTGAAGCTTTCTTT CASSQGRGGPNTEAFF
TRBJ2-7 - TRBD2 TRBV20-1 TGCAGTGCTAGAAAGGGGACTAGCGGGAACTACGAGCAGTACTTC CSARKGTSGNYEQYF
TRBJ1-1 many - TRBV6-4 TGTGCCAGCAGTCTGGAGGGGCCGAACACTGAAGCTTTCTTT CASSLEGPNTEAFF
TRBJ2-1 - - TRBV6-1 TGTGCCAGCAGGAACCAAAACTCCTACAATGAGCAGTTCTTC CASRNQNSYNEQFF
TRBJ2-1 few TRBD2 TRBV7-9 TGTGCCAGCAGCCGAATTAGAGCGGGAGCCCATGAGCAGTTCTTC CASSRIRAGAHEQFF
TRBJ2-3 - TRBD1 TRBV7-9 TGTGCCAGCAGCTCCCGGGACAGGCAGACGTATTTT CASSSRDRQTYF
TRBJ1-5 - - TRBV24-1 TGTGCCACCAGTGCGGGACGAACCGCCCAGCCCCAGCATTTT CATSAGRTAQPQHF
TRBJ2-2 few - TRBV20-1 TGCAGTGCTAGGGATCCTAGGACCGGGGAGCTGTTTTTT CSARDPRTGELFF
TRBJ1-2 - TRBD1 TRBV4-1 TGCGCCAGCAGCGTCGGGACAGGGGGCCACTATGGCTACACCTTC CASSVGTGGHYGYTF
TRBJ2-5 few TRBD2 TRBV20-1 TGCAGTGCTGGGGCTAGCGGGAGGCTAGAGACCCAGTACTTC CSAGASGRLETQYF
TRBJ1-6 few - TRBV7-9 TGTGCCAGCAGCTTAGAATCGGTGGAGATGGGCTCACCCCTCCACTTT CASSLESVEMGSPLHF
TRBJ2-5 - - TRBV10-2 TGCGCCAGCAGTGAGGGGCAGACCCAGTACTTC CASSEGQTQYF
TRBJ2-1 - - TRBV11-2 TGTGCCAGCAGCTTAGGGGTACACAATGAGCAGTTCTTC CASSLGVHNEQFF
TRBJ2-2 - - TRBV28 TGTGCCAGCAGTTTCACCCTCTTCCAGGTTCCCGGGGAGCTGTTTTTT CASSFTLFQVPGELFF
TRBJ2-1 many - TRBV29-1 TGCAGCGTTGAAGAATGGAAAAAGGAGCTGGCGGGGAAGGGCCTTAGGGAGCAGTTCTTC CSVEEWKKELAGKGLREQFF
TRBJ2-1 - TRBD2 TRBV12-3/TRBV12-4 TGTGCCAGCAGTTTAGCTCGACTAGCGGGGGTCTACAATGAGCAGTTCTTC CASSLARLAGVYNEQFF
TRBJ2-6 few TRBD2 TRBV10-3 TGTGCCATCAGTCCAGGACTAGCGGGGACCTCTGGGGCCAACGTCCTGACTTTC CAISPGLAGTSGANVLTF
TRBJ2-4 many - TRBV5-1 TGCGCCAGCAGCTTGGACGGACAGTCTAACCTAGCCAAAAACATTCAGTACTTC CASSLDGQSNLAKNIQYF
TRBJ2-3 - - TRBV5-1 TGCGCCAGCAGCCCGCCTGGTGCTAACACAGATACGCAGTATTTT CASSPPGANTDTQYF
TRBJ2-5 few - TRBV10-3 TGTGCCATCAGTGAGTCGATGTTATACGAGACCCAGTACTTC CAISESMLYETQYF
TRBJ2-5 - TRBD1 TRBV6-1 TGTGCCAGCAGCCGTAGGACAGGGCAAGAGACCCAGTACTTC CASSRRTGQETQYF
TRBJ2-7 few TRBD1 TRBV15 TGTGCCACCAGCAGAGAACAGGGGTCCTACGAGCAGTACTTC CATSREQGSYEQYF
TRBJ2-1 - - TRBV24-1 TGTGCCACCAGTGATTTGCTTTCAGAGCAGTTCTTC CATSDLLSEQFF
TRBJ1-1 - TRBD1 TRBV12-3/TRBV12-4 TGTGCCAGCAGTGGTACAGGGGGGCCCATGAACACTGAAGCTTTCTTT CASSGTGGPMNTEAFF
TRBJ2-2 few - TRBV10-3 TGTGCCGCCCGGGACACAACGAACACCGGGGAGCTGTTTTTT CAARDTTNTGELFF
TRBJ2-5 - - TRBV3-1 TGTGCCAGCAGCCAACCGCGGGGCTCTGCACAAGGGCAAGAGACCCAGTACTTC CASSQPRGSAQGQETQYF
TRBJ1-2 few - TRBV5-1 TGCGCCAGCGGGGGCTCCCATGGCTACACCTTC CASGGSHGYTF
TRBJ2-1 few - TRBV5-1 TGCGCCAGCAGCTTGGGGGCTGGTATAACGGGTGCTTACAATGAGCAGTTCTTC CASSLGAGITGAYNEQFF
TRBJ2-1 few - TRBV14 TGTGCCAGCAGCCAAGAGGACTATAGCTCCTACAATGAGCAGTTCTTC CASSQEDYSSYNEQFF
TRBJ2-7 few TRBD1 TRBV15 TGTGCCACCAGAAACGCGGACAGGGGGCCGGGAGAGCAGTACTTC CATRNADRGPGEQYF
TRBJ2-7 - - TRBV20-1 TGCAGTGCTAGAGAGGCGGTCGGTAACTACGAGCAGTACTTC CSAREAVGNYEQYF
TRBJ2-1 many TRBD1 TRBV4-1 TGCGCCAGCAGCCTACAGACAGGGGGTGGTAGAAATGAGCAGTTCTTC CASSLQTGGGRNEQFF
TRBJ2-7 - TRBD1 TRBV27 TGTGCCAGCACTCCGAAGGGGACAGGGGGAACCTACGAGCAGTACTTC CASTPKGTGGTYEQYF
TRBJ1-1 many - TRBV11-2 TGTGCCAGCAGCTCCGGAGCGGCTGAAGCTTTCTTT CASSSGAAEAFF
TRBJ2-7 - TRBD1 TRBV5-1 TGCGCCAGCAGTCCAAACACAGGGGGGTCGTTCGAGCAGTACTTC CASSPNTGGSFEQYF
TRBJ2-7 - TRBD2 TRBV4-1 TGCGCCAGCAGCAAAGGACTAGCGGGAGGGCCAGGGGACGAGCAGTACTTC CASSKGLAGGPGDEQYF
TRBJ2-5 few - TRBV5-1 TGCGCCAGCAGCTTGGGTAGGGCCATCACTTACCAAGAGACCCAGTACTTC CASSLGRAITYQETQYF
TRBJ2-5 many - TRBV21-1 TGTGCCAGCAAAAACTCCGGGACTAGCGGCCAAGAGACCCAGTACTTC CASKNSGTSGQETQYF
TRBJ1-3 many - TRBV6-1 TGTGCCAGCAGTAGTGTTCAGGGTGGAAACACCATATATTTT CASSSVQGGNTIYF
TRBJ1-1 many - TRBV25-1 TGTGCCAGCACCGAGGGGCAGACAATGAACACTGAAGCTTTCTTT CASTEGQTMNTEAFF
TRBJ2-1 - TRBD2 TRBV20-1 TGCAGTGCTAGAGAACCGCGACTAGCGGGCAATGAGCAGTTCTTC CSAREPRLAGNEQFF
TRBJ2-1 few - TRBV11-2 TGTGCCAGCAGCCCCCCTCGGGTCTACAATGAGCAGTTCTTC CASSPPRVYNEQFF
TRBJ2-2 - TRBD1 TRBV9 TGTGCCAGCAGCCCTCGGGACAGGGAGCGTTACGGGGAGCTGTTTTTT CASSPRDRERYGELFF
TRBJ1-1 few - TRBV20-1 TGCAGTGCTACCCAGACTGAAGCTTTCTTT CSATQTEAFF
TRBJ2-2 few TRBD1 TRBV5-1 TGCGCCAGCAGCTCGACAGGGCTAGACACCGGGGAGCTGTTTTTT CASSSTGLDTGELFF
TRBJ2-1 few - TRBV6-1 TGTGCCAGCAGTCCCAGGGGTAACTACAATGAGCAGTTCTTC CASSPRGNYNEQFF